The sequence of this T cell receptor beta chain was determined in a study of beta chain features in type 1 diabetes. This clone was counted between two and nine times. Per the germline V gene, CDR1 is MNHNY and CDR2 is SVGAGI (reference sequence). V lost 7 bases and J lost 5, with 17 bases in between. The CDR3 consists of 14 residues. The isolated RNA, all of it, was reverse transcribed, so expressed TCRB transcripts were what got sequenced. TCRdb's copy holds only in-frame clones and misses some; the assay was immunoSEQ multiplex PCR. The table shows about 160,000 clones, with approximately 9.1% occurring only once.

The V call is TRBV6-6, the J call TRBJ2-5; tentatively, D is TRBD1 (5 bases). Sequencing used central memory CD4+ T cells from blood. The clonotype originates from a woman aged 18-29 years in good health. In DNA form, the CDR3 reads TGTGCCAGCACCATTCGGACGGCAGGGGAGACCCAGTACTTC. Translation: CASTIRTAGETQYF.